Listed here is a single T cell receptor beta chain. Its target antigen remains unknown. Qualities for individual bases were not recorded, and no much larger clone is one base off. The entire isolated RNA was reverse transcribed using the High Capacity cDNA Reverse Transcription Kit, and thus expressed TCRB transcripts were sequenced. Naive, central memory and regulatory T cell samples underwent deep immunoSEQ sequencing, averaging approximately 3.5 million total reads per sample. Sorted cells were lysed in RLT buffer, and RNA was extracted using DNase-treated RNeasy Micro or Mini kits according to cell number. To prevent cross-contamination, every cell subset was processed on its own, while patient and healthy donor samples were processed together. TCRB sequences were amplified from cDNA with the immunoSEQ multiplex PCR, producing 87-bp fragments spanning the CDR3 region. Sequencing of the amplicons was done on the Illumina HiSeq platform. The study's processing was this. PCR bias was corrected computationally using synthetic template baselines, and reads within Hamming distance 2 were collapsed, with unmergeable singletons discarded. Reads were aligned to IMGT to assign V, D and J genes, CDR3 length, and insertions or deletions at six rearrangement sites. Within each subset, clonotype counts were normalized to the number of sorted cells before true diversity and Gini coefficients were calculated with the tcR R package. The overlap coefficient, calculated on TCRB nucleotide sequences, was used to quantify repertoire sharing. Out-of-frame TCRB sequences from naive cells were analyzed as a proxy for the pre-selection repertoire. TCRdb stores this immuneACCESS table with in-frame sequences only. Part of the clones is absent; in the studies checked, under half of the shortfall reflects unresolved V genes, and no reason is known for the rest. That table gives V, J and clone size, and the DNA gave D and trimming. A total of around 690,000 clones appear in this sample, under 15% of them only once. The ten largest clones take up roughly 0.12% of the sample.

The data are from a study of beta chain features in type 1 diabetes listed by TCRdb under 2018. Regarding the complete study: Mean age, gender distribution, total cell number and subset yield did not differ between patients and healthy donors. A total of under 120,000,000 sorted cells were examined across all samples, and RNA yield correlated strongly with the number of cells per subset. The study compared TCRB repertoires of sorted circulating CD4+ T cell subsets between recently diagnosed type 1 diabetes patients and matched healthy donors. Regulatory and stem cell-like memory subsets were obtained from only 8 patients and roughly 8 healthy donors, while naive and central memory subsets were obtained from all 30 or so donors.

From each donor, a single peripheral blood sample of 100 to 150 mL on average was drawn into heparinised tubes. A BD FACSAria II and a panel including CD45RO, CCR7, CD25, CD127, CD95 and CD27 were used to sort naive, central memory, regulatory and stem cell-like memory CD4+ T cells. Purity was above 95% for every sorted population. Right away, PBMCs were isolated by Lymphoprep density gradient centrifugation and were stained directly, with no culture step. Samples were stained and sorted in pairs, with one healthy donor and one patient per experiment, so that batch effects were minimized. The CDR3 starts with the cysteine, ends with the phenylalanine, and has 15 residues. Only the CDR3 region is kept as DNA, spanning 45 bases read in frame from base 1. Per the germline V gene, SGHAT is the CDR1 and FQNNGV is the CDR2. For this chain, trimming is 5 bases at the V end and 3 bases at the J end, and the number of junction bases without a gene match is 7.

Study-level results and caveats: Naive, central memory and regulatory TCRB repertoires appeared to be more alike among patients than among healthy donors. Shorter templates might have been favored by PCR, but patient and control samples were amplified and corrected together, so both groups would have been affected equally by any skew. Because small numbers of individuals were included in the HLA sub-analyses, any influence of HLA type on TCRB rearrangement was left unresolved. Patients with type 1 diabetes made fewer insertions and deleted more nucleotides at VDJ recombination sites, implying thymic rearrangement abnormalities. In all four CD4+ subsets, TCRB CDR3 length was moderately but significantly shorter in type 1 diabetes patients. Because cDNA was sequenced instead of genomic DNA, activated cells with high expression could be over-represented, although the groups did not differ in activation or CD3 levels.

This TCR derives from a man aged 30 to 45 with type 1 diabetes. Recombination joined TRBV11-2 with TRBJ2-7, and 10 junction bases match TRBD2. The sequenced sample consisted of naive CD4+ T cells from blood. The cell subset or site label for this specimen denotes: true naive CD4+ T cells. Here the CDR3 is given as CASSISGGNLYEQYF. The sequenced DNA is TGTGCCAGCAGCATTAGCGGGGGGAATCTCTACGAGCAGTACTTC. When the CDR3 is completed using the reference TRBV11-2 and TRBJ2-7 genes on either side, the full variable domain is EAGVAQSPRYKIIEKRQSVAFWCNPISGHATLYWYQQILGQGPKLLIQFQNNGVVDDSQLPKDRFSAERLKGVDSTLKIQPAKLEDSAVYLCASSISGGNLYEQYFGPGTRLTVT.